Only a few counts were recorded for the clone carrying this T cell receptor (beta chain). Its antigen is currently unknown. The donors, all healthy, were Caucasians living in Russia, aged roughly 6 to 95. Each donor gave ten milliliters of peripheral blood. This sample stems from a study of blood T cells in healthy people across ages. Unmatched junction bases numbered 8, after V lost 5 bases and J lost 10 bases. From germline, CDR1 is LGHDT and CDR2 YNNKEL (reference sequence). This CDR3 is built from 14 residues. It was with a sample-barcoded 5' primer and a J-beta primer mix that a second PCR of about 6 to 11 cycles was run. TCRdb called the 5' RACE reads again in MiXCR, with one record for every CDR3 protein. The sample lists some 900,000 distinct CDR3 sequences; roughly 26% were seen once. Study-wide results and limits: With naive T cell percentage, TCR beta diversity showed a strong correlation. It was the long-lived donors that had more naive CD4+ cells and higher diversity than aged donors.

V gene TRBV3-1 combines with J gene TRBJ2-1, with 10 bases lining up with TRBD2. The source is a woman of 80 years or more in good health. The sequenced sample was blood. Here the CDR3 reads CASSFSSGGREQFF. The CDR3 DNA follows: TGTGCCAGCAGCTTTTCTAGCGGGGGACGAGAGCAGTTCTTC.